This record looks at one TCR beta chain sequence and its context. Its antigen remains undetermined. Within one base of it there is no much larger clone, and no base qualities were kept. Library construction relied on the immunoSEQ multiplex PCR assay. For the multiplex PCR, a mixture combining 60 forward primers for TCR Vbeta segments and 13 reverse primers for TCR Jbeta segments was used. A multiplex PCR assay on genomic DNA amplified the CDR3 region of rearranged TCR beta genes. The Illumina HiSeq System was used to sequence the amplified TCR beta libraries as 87-base-pair reads. From the authors' description of their analysis: In a later analysis, roughly 80 million unique TCR beta chains were counted across the roughly 670 repertoires, and roughly 10 million of these chains were shared by at least two donors. Raw reads were error-corrected and collapsed into unique sequences with a nearest-neighbor algorithm that merged closely related sequences to remove PCR and sequencing errors. To assign V, D and J gene segments, CDR3 sequences were aligned to IMGT reference sequences. For a sequence to be retained, a match of at least six nucleotides to both a V gene segment and a J gene segment was required. Rearrangements were classified as productive when the CDR3 lacked stop codons and remained in frame with V and J, and all other rearrangements were classified as non-productive. CDR3 was defined according to IMGT convention as the region running from the second conserved V-encoded cysteine to the conserved J-encoded phenylalanine. Sequences without an unambiguous match to a single V gene segment were excluded from the earlier analysis of 450 to 650 of the donors. An earlier analysis of 550 to 650 of the donors classified V segments as functional when productive rearrangements were above 56.7% and as segregating when the standard deviation between donors was above 5%. To diagnose cytomegalovirus status from the catalog of TCR beta chain sequences, a statistical classification framework was built. In a later analysis, TCR nucleotide sequences were compared against IMGT/GENE-DB human TR gene sequences so that V and J genes could be assigned. Using the TCRdist pipeline, a later analysis assigned CDR3 sequences along with most-parsimonious VDJ recombination scenarios. In a later analysis, each TCR beta chain was defined by its CDR3 amino acid sequence together with its V-gene family, and reads lacking a unique V-gene family were excluded. As a way to deal with suspected cross-contamination and a sequencing artifact, a later analysis dropped under 600 nucleotide sequences that were highly shared and had low generation probability. In a later analysis, a clonal expansion index was calculated for each public chain from normalized within-repertoire ranks of inferred template counts. Generation probabilities in a later analysis came from a VDJ recombination model fitted to out-of-frame rearrangements, and those results were checked against IGoR. A later analysis scored TCR-TCR, TCR-HLA and TCR-CMV co-occurrence with hypergeometric tests, applying a repertoire-size bias correction to TCR pairs. To estimate false discovery rates, a later analysis permuted the HLA or CMV assignments 20 times. A later analysis grouped co-occurring TCRs with DBSCAN, adding TCRdist sequence similarity when clustering within HLA-allele-positive subsets. Co-occurrence clustering excluded repertoires with fewer than 30,000 or more than 120,000 public chains, plus five with anomalous nucleotide sharing. Entries here come from immuneACCESS through TCRdb and include only in-frame sequences with V and J called. Some clones fail to appear in such tables; in the studies checked, an unresolved V gene covers under half of the shortfall, and the cause of the remainder is unknown. V and J calls and clone size are given by that table; D and trimming were obtained from the DNA. This sample comprises about 150,000 clones, 60% to 85% of them detected only once. The ten most abundant clones make up 5% to 6.5% of the sample.

These data are taken from a study of cytomegalovirus exposure and HLA in healthy donors (dated by TCRdb to the late 2010s). About the full investigation: An earlier analysis of several hundred of the donors reported 276 Gb of sequence data and around 120 million unique TCR beta sequences obtained from around 170 million T cells. Around 320 gigabases of sequencing data and tens of millions of unique TCR sequences were included in an early release covering around 600 HLA-typed donors. Of the 350 to 450 genotyped donors, approximately 80% were placed in the genetic ancestry cluster associated with self-reported Caucasian donors. The study aimed to test whether signatures of past pathogen exposure could be identified by cataloging public T cell receptors. The study profiled the T cell repertoires of 666 subjects by immunosequencing and related them to cytomegalovirus serostatus. A separate validation cohort of more than 100 different subjects was used in addition to the approximately 610-subject first cohort. To predict cytomegalovirus infection status, the study combined high-throughput TCR immunosequencing, statistical association of individual TCRs with disease status, and machine learning. To study patterns of TCR occurrence, a later analysis re-analyzed previously published TCR beta repertoires from 550 to 800 donors and added high-resolution HLA genotyping. Rather than using new phenotypic data, the later analysis identified candidate immune exposures from TCR beta sequences and from how often those sequences occurred across donors. An earlier analysis of a few hundred of the donors applied high-throughput TCR beta sequencing to assess whether each TCR beta V gene segment acted as functional or pseudogenic. Donor age, sex, ethnicity and CMV serostatus were compiled together with the repertoire data. In a later genetic analysis, genome-wide SNP genotypes for about 65% of the roughly 670 donors were used, and that subset was treated as a discovery cohort. Every repertoire in the discovery cohort had been generated on one and the same sequencing platform. HLA typing included class I and class II loci at four-digit resolution. The number of typed donors differed by locus: roughly 629-640 for A, B, C, DRB1 and DQB1; 522 for DQA1; 606 for DPA1; and roughly 450 for DPB1. Roughly five DR-DQ haplotypes were handled as single units for association and clustering because linkage in the cohort was strong. Among about 400 genotyped donors of the cohort, an average of roughly 230,000 unique TCR beta nucleotide sequences was sequenced per donor, of which roughly 17% were non-productive.

CDR1 SGHRS and CDR2 YFSETQ are derived from the germline V gene. Counted from cysteine to phenylalanine, this CDR3 has 15 amino acids. Kept here is only the CDR3 DNA, which spans 45 bases and is read in frame from base 1. The junction shows trimming of 0 bases on V and 3 bases on J, and the gene matches do not reach 4 bases of it. The investigation overall reported the following: A few of the identified cytomegalovirus-associated TCR beta chains were confirmed in vitro to be specific for cytomegalovirus antigens. For the cohort, immune exposure information was limited to CMV serostatus. A cluster of highly shared sequence variants was judged likely to be a technical artifact of the sequencing pipeline. At a false discovery rate of 0.05, a later analysis linked 16,000 or so TCR beta sequences to specific HLA alleles. Because counts were too low, some 17 rarely observed V segments, including chromosome 9 orphons, were excluded from the earlier analysis of fewer than 650 of the donors. Because HLA typing was missing for some donors at each locus, association tests included only the typed subset. According to a later analysis, most CMV-associated TCR beta chains appeared to be HLA-restricted, and the HLA associations seemed to be driven largely by CMV exposure. Presence/absence analyses assumed roughly uniform sequencing depth across donors, an assumption that may not hold. In this cohort, only TCR beta chains were sequenced, and detectable features were limited by the absence of alpha or paired-chain data. According to a later analysis, parvovirus B19, influenza, CMV and Epstein-Barr virus appeared linked to several top co-occurrence clusters. A later analysis found that HLA-associated TCR beta chains were more clonally expanded and had lower generation probabilities than equally common non-associated chains. A total of fewer than 200 TCR beta chains were listed by the study as associated with cytomegalovirus. In a later analysis, the rate of TCR association differed among HLA loci, with DRB1 alleles having the most associated TCRs and HLA-C alleles having the fewest. Most TCR sequences were seen in very few donors, while some public TCRs were found in many individuals. Broadly in line with IMGT annotations, most TCR beta V segments showed up in productive rearrangements about 87% or about 30% of the time in an earlier analysis of several hundred of the donors. According to the authors, the approach could potentially be generalized to other disease states and immunological phenotypes. Correlated functional status among segregating V segments might be attributable to linkage disequilibrium, but an unknown experimental factor could not be ruled out. The classifier was reported to diagnose cytomegalovirus status with high specificity and sensitivity in both the original cohort and the validation cohort. Strong co-occurrence of HLA alleles, especially DR and DQ, made assigning TCR associations to individual alleles difficult. An association between a missense DCLRE1C variant and V-gene and J-gene trimming of TCR beta chains was found in a later genetic analysis and replicated in an independent cohort. A later genetic analysis reported fewer N-insertions in productive TCRs among donors in an Asian-associated ancestry cluster than the roughly 620-donor mean. A further reported finding was that TCR beta sequences accurately predicted the HLA-A and HLA-B alleles for most subjects in the first cohort. The 87-base-pair reads could not distinguish some IMGT-functional V segments, including TRBV6-2 and TRBV6-3, so those segments were excluded.

In total, about 650 healthy bone marrow donors made up the cohort. At the time of sampling, every cohort member was nominally healthy, though immune exposures that went unrecorded were likely present. The donor was CMV seropositive and was included in the group of 250 to 350 seropositive cohort members. Every donor gave a peripheral blood sample, and the peripheral blood mononuclear cells from that sample were used for TCR beta sequencing. The Qiagen DNeasy Blood Extraction Kit was used to extract genomic DNA from the blood cell samples. This sequence uses TRBV5-1 and TRBJ2-3; TRBD2 aligns with 7 central bases. Sequencing was carried out using PBMCs. The source is a man in his forties or fifties in good health and CMV-seropositive. Here is the DNA: TGCGCCAGCAGCTTGGACCTAGCGGTGACAGATACGCAGTATTTT. Its amino acids are CASSLDLAVTDTQYF.